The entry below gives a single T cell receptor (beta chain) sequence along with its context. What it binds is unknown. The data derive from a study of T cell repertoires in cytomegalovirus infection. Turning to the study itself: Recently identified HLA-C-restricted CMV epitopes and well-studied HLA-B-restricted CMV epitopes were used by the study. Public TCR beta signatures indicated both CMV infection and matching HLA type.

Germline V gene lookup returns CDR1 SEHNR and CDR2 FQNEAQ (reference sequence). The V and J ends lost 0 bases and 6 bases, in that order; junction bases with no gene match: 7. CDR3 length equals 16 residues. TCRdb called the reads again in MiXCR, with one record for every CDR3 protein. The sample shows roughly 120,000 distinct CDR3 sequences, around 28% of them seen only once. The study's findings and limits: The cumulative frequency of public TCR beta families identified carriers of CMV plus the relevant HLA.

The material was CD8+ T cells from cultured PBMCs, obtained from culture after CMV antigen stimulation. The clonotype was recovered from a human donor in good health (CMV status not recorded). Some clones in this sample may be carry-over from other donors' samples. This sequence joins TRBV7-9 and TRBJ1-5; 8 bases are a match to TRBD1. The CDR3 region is CASSLANRGEGQPQHF. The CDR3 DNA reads TGTGCCAGCAGCTTAGCCAACAGGGGGGAAGGTCAGCCCCAGCATTTT.